The sequence of this TCR beta chain was determined in a study of control samples from healthy donors and cancer patients. Sequencing was performed with immunoSEQ multiplex PCR; in TCRdb, only in-frame clones are kept and a portion is missing. This sample has roughly 160,000 clones, with about 90% found just once. Trimming removed 1 base from V and 8 bases from J, with 14 bases in between. The CDR3 consists of 15 residues. From germline, CDR1 is LNHDA and CDR2 SQIVND (reference sequence). Sequences were obtained from blood. The V gene is TRBV19, the J gene TRBJ1-4; D might be TRBD1 (5 bases). This TCR was sampled from a woman aged 25 to 39 in good health. Here the CDR3 reads CASSIGGSRGEKLFF. As DNA, the CDR3 is TGTGCCAGTAGTATAGGCGGCAGTCGGGGCGAAAAACTGTTTTTT.